Following are 29 T cell receptor beta chains from one sample sequenced in a study of blood T cell repertoires in COVID-19. Libraries were prepared by immunoSEQ multiplex PCR; TCRdb keeps only in-frame clonotypes and omits some of them. The table has approximately 220,000 clones, roughly 80% seen once. Sequencing was done on a sample of PBMCs or T cells enriched from blood (not recorded which). These receptors came from a woman in her forties with acute COVID-19.

The chain combines TRBV6-2 or TRBV6-3 with TRBJ1-1; maybe TRBD1 (5 bases). With 5 bases removed from V and 5 bases from J, the gap between germline ends came to 9 bases. This CDR3 is built from 12 residues. CDR1 is MNHEY and CDR2 is SVGEGT in the germline V gene. CDR3 nucleotides: TGTGCCAGCAGTCCGACAGTAACTGAAGCTTTCTTT. It yields the protein CASSPTVTEAFF.

The CDR3 reads CASSWGAVDNEQFF. CDR3 coding DNA: TGTGCCAGCAGCTGGGGCGCGGTGGACAATGAGCAGTTCTTC. The rearrangement links TRBV2 to TRBJ2-1; D may be TRBD1 (5 bases). CDR1 SNHLY and CDR2 FYNNEI come from the germline V gene. Trimming stripped 6 bases from V and 5 bases from J, with 14 bases between. The CDR3 totals 14 residues.

This rearrangement joins TRBV11-2 to TRBJ1-4, with TRBD1 matching over 7 bases. This CDR3 contains 14 residues. V dropped 5 bases and J dropped 4; count of bases not matched to a gene: 4. Germline lookup yields CDR1 SGHAT and CDR2 FQNNGV. The CDR3 DNA reads TGTGCCAGCAGCCTGGACAGGTATAATGAAAAACTGTTTTTT. This codes for CASSLDRYNEKLFF.

J is TRBJ2-7 and V is TRBV4-2; possibly TRBD2 for D (6 bases). Trimming took 4 bases from V and 5 from J, leaving 12 bases between them. This CDR3 has 13 amino acids. The germline CDR1 and CDR2 sequences are LGHNA and YNFKEQ. The CDR3 sequence is CASSPRGSDEQYF. CDR3 sequence (DNA): TGTGCCAGCAGCCCACGGGGGTCGGACGAGCAGTACTTC.

This clone showed up just once. The chain employs TRBV6-5 and TRBJ1-2, with D unclear. There are 10 residues in the CDR3. Germline V lookup: CDR1 MNHEY, CDR2 SVGAGI. Trimming left V 11 bases short and J 3 bases short, with 7 bases between. CDR3 coding DNA: TGTGCCCACGGGGACTATGGCTACACCTTC. Amino acid sequence: CAHGDYGYTF.

J is TRBJ1-4 and V is TRBV7-2; D is undetermined. The V gene lost 1 base and the J gene lost 3 bases, with 6 bases spanning the gap. Germline-derived CDR1 and CDR2 are SGHTA and FQGNSA. The CDR3 runs to 14 residues. CDR3 in DNA: TGTGCCAGCAGCTTAGGTCCGGCTAATGAAAAACTGTTTTTT. This encodes CASSLGPANEKLFF.

The CDR3: CASRIRGGLTDTQYF. CDR3 nucleotide sequence: TGTGCCAGCAGAATTAGGGGGGGCCTCACAGATACGCAGTATTTT. This rearrangement joins TRBV11-2 to TRBJ2-3, with D perhaps TRBD2 (7 bases). This CDR3 has 15 residues. Trimming left V 6 bases short and J 2 bases short, with 15 bases between. The germline V gene has CDR1 SGHAT and CDR2 FQNNGV.

Points on this clone: In the same sample, other DNA sequences code for this CDR3. CDR3 residues: CASRPLAGGYNEQFF. CDR3 coding DNA: TGTGCCAGCAGGCCCCTAGCGGGAGGCTACAATGAGCAGTTCTTC. The J gene is TRBJ2-1, the V gene TRBV6-5; 11 nucleotides line up with TRBD2. Germline values: CDR1 MNHEY, CDR2 SVGAGI. The CDR3 totals 15 residues. V lost 6 bases and J lost 3; bases outside the gene matches: 4.

The gene calls are TRBV18 and TRBJ2-2; 7 nucleotides line up with TRBD1. The V gene's germline CDR1 is KGHSH and CDR2 LQKENI. The CDR3 covers 17 residues. After removal of 2 bases from V and 3 bases from J, the junction contained 9 bases not matched to a gene. CDR3 in amino acids: CASSPEGARWDTGELFF. CDR3 coding DNA: TGTGCCAGCTCACCAGAGGGGGCAAGATGGGACACCGGGGAGCTGTTTTTT. Full variable domain (rest looked up from reference TRBV18 and TRBJ2-2): NAGVMQNPRHLVRRRGQEARLRCSPMKGHSHVYWYRQLPEEGLKFMVYLQKENIIDESGMPKERFSAEFPKEGPSILRIQQVVRGDSAAYFCASSPEGARWDTGELFFGEGSRLTVL.

The chain couples TRBV27 to TRBJ2-7; TRBD1 agrees at 9 bases. The CDR3 sequence is 15 residues long. Per the germline V gene, CDR1 is MNHEY and CDR2 is SMNVEV (reference sequence). J lost 2 bases, V lost 2 bases, and 4 bases had no gene match. The CDR3 bases are TGTGCCAGCAGTTTAGGGACAGGGCAAGCCTACGAGCAGTACTTC. As protein: CASSLGTGQAYEQYF.

The CDR3 loop is CASSNNRQGIRNQPQHF. The CDR3 nucleotides read TGTGCCAGCAGCAATAACAGACAGGGGATACGCAATCAGCCCCAGCATTTT. This rearrangement joins TRBV5-8 to TRBJ1-5; 8 bases align to TRBD1. V lost 4 bases, J lost 2 bases, and 11 bases stayed unmatched. The CDR3 length is 17 residues. From germline, CDR1 is SGHTS and CDR2 YDEGEE.

The CDR3 spells CASSATRTGPNYGYTF. In DNA form, the CDR3 reads TGTGCCAGCAGCGCAACTCGGACAGGGCCAAACTATGGCTACACCTTC. The V and J genes are TRBV9 and TRBJ1-2; 8 bases fit TRBD1. Trimming removed 3 bases from V and 2 bases from J; junction bases left unmatched: 9. The CDR3 sequence is 16 residues long. Germline CDR1 SGDLS, CDR2 YYNGEE.

V gene TRBV4-3 combines with J gene TRBJ1-1; D is uncertain. CDR3 length equals 15 residues. The V end was cut by 0 bases, the J end by 3 bases, with 11 bases between. From germline, CDR1 is LGHNA and CDR2 YSLEER. The DNA of the CDR3 is TGCGCCAGCAGCCAAGATTATTCGGGATACACTGAAGCTTTCTTT. As protein: CASSQDYSGYTEAFF.

This chain links TRBV15 with TRBJ1-4, with D uncertain. V gave up 7 bases and J gave up 5 bases, with 17 bases separating them. The germline CDR1 and CDR2 sequences are LNHNV and YYDKDF (reference sequence). This CDR3 has 15 amino acids. The CDR3 reads CATTAGMGSNEKLFF. CDR3 DNA sequence: TGTGCCACCACCGCGGGAATGGGATCGAATGAAAAACTGTTTTTT.

This rearrangement joins TRBV5-5 to TRBJ2-1; 15 bases fit TRBD2. The CDR3 sequence is 16 residues long. CDR1 SGHKS and CDR2 YYEKEE come from the germline V gene (reference sequence). V gave up 4 bases and J gave up 9 bases; unmatched junction bases: 8. In DNA form, the CDR3 reads TGTGCCAGCAGCGGACTAGCGGGAGGGCCCTCGGGTGAGCAGTTCTTC. It is translated as CASSGLAGGPSGEQFF.

With regard to this clone: Other DNA sequences in the sample encode the same CDR3. The chain has TRBV5-1 and TRBJ2-1; D may be TRBD1 (6 bases). Trimming took 1 base from V and 0 from J, leaving 8 bases between them. From germline, CDR1 is SGHRS and CDR2 YFSETQ. The length of the CDR3 is 15 residues. The CDR3 DNA reads TGCGCCAGCAGCTTGACAGGGAGCTCCTACAATGAGCAGTTCTTC. This gives the protein CASSLTGSSYNEQFF. Using reference TRBV5-1 and TRBJ2-1 for the parts outside the CDR3, the full variable domain is KAGVTQTPRYLIKTRGQQVTLSCSPISGHRSVSWYQQTPGQGLQFLFEYFSETQRNKGNFPGRFSGRQFSNSRSEMNVSTLELGDSALYLCASSLTGSSYNEQFFGPGTRLTVL.

The V call is TRBV12-3 or TRBV12-4, the J call TRBJ2-5; D possibly corresponds to TRBD1 (5 bases). V lost 3 bases and J lost 4, with 9 bases in between. The CDR3 length is 13 residues. The CDR3 region is CASSFIRGETQYF. The CDR3 region has the DNA TGTGCCAGCAGTTTTATTAGGGGAGAGACCCAGTACTTC.

The rearrangement joins TRBV15 to TRBJ2-7; the D gene is possibly TRBD1 (5 bases). V lost 5 bases and J lost 0, with 8 bases in between. The germline V gene encodes CDR1 LNHNV and CDR2 YYDKDF (reference sequence). This CDR3 is built from 13 residues. The CDR3 DNA reads TGTGCCACCAGCCGGCAGGGCTCCTACGAGCAGTACTTC. Its translation is CATSRQGSYEQYF.

The chain is built from TRBV7-9 and TRBJ1-2; D unclear. Trimming removed 5 bases at V and 4 bases at J, with 20 bases between. The CDR3 sequence is 16 residues long. Germline values: CDR1 SEHNR, CDR2 FQNEAQ (reference sequence). CDR3 sequence (DNA): TGTGCCAGCAGCCCAATATCTCTCATGGGCTCCTATGGCTACACCTTC. Translated, it gives CASSPISLMGSYGYTF.

This clone showed up just once. V gene TRBV20-1 combines with J gene TRBJ1-5, with D tentatively TRBD1 (5 bases). The CDR3 contains 15 residues. CDR1 DFQATT and CDR2 SNEGSKA come from the germline V gene (reference sequence). Trimming took 3 bases from V and 0 from J, leaving 12 bases between them. In DNA form, the CDR3 reads TGCAGTGCTAGTATACAGGCCTATAGCAATCAGCCCCAGCATTTT. Translating gives CSASIQAYSNQPQHF.

CDR3 region: CAWSGGVNTEAFF. The CDR3 nucleotides are TGTGCCTGGAGTGGCGGGGTGAACACTGAAGCTTTCTTT. V usage is TRBV30 and J usage is TRBJ1-1; no firm D call. The CDR3 totals 13 residues. Germline V gene lookup returns CDR1 GTSNPN and CDR2 SVGIG (reference sequence). Between the trimmed V and J ends, which lost 1 base and 0 bases, there was a span of 6 bases.

The rearrangement links TRBV7-9 to TRBJ1-2; 8 bases are a match to TRBD1. Germline V gene lookup returns CDR1 SEHNR and CDR2 FQNEAQ (reference sequence). J gave up 7 bases and V 5 bases, and 6 bases lay outside the gene matches. This CDR3 comprises 13 residues. The CDR3: CASSPDRGSGYTF. The DNA of the CDR3 is TGTGCCAGCAGCCCCGACAGGGGTAGTGGCTACACCTTC.

V usage is TRBV13 and J usage is TRBJ1-2; 8 bases line up with TRBD1. Trimming removed 8 bases from V and 5 bases from J; junction bases left unmatched: 10. The CDR3 has 14 amino acids. Germline V gene lookup returns CDR1 PRHDT and CDR2 FYEKMQ (reference sequence). The CDR3 sequence is CASWEGTGPYGYTF. DNA for the CDR3: TGTGCCAGCTGGGAGGGGACAGGTCCTTATGGCTACACCTTC.

This chain uses TRBV19 with TRBJ1-2, with 7 bases that match TRBD1. The CDR3 runs 15 residues. CDR1 is LNHDA and CDR2 is SQIVND in the germline V gene (reference sequence). The trim removed 3 bases at V and 6 bases at J, leaving 10 bases unmatched. CDR3 sequence reads: CASSIPGQVGNGYTF. CDR3 DNA sequence: TGTGCCAGTAGTATCCCCGGACAGGTCGGGAATGGCTACACCTTC. The variable domain in full, completed from reference TRBV19 and TRBJ1-2, reads DGGITQSPKYLFRKEGQNVTLSCEQNLNHDAMYWYRQDPGQGLRLIYYSQIVNDFQKGDIAEGYSVSREKKESFPLTVTSAQKNPTAFYLCASSIPGQVGNGYTFGSGTRLTVV.

The V gene is TRBV3-1 (or the pseudogene TRBV3-2), the J gene TRBJ1-3; perhaps TRBD1 as D (5 bases). The germline gives CDR1 LGHDT, CDR2 YNNKEL (reference sequence). V shed 0 bases and J shed 2 bases, with 8 bases lying between them. There are 15 residues in the CDR3. The CDR3 nucleotides are TGTGCCAGCAGCCAAGATTGGGGGGCTGGAAACACCATATATTTT. Translation gives CASSQDWGAGNTIYF.

The chain links TRBV11-1 to TRBJ2-7; possible D gene TRBD2, 6 bases. Trimming took 0 bases from V and 0 from J, leaving 6 bases between them. Per germline, CDR1 SGHAT and CDR2 FQDESV (reference sequence). CDR3 length equals 14 residues. In nucleotides, the CDR3 is TGTGCCAGCAGCTTAGCCGGGGGCTCCTACGAGCAGTACTTC. Translating gives CASSLAGGSYEQYF.

The chain couples TRBV5-1 to TRBJ1-1, with D uncertain. Per germline, CDR1 SGHRS and CDR2 YFSETQ. V dropped 0 bases and J dropped 1 base, with 10 bases sitting between them. The length of the CDR3 is 15 residues. The CDR3 loop is CASSLVELPNTEAFF. The CDR3 DNA is TGCGCCAGCAGCTTGGTTGAGTTGCCGAACACTGAAGCTTTCTTT.

The chain links TRBV4-2 to TRBJ2-7, with 9 bases that match TRBD1. The V segment lost 5 bases and the J segment 5 bases; nucleotides outside the gene matches: 7. The germline gives CDR1 LGHNA, CDR2 YNFKEQ. The CDR3 runs 14 residues. The CDR3 nucleotides are TGTGCCAGCAGCAAGGGGACAGGGACCCACGAGCAGTACTTC. Its translation is CASSKGTGTHEQYF.

This chain connects TRBV29-1 to TRBJ2-7, with D perhaps TRBD1 (5 bases). This CDR3 is built from 13 residues. Germline lookup yields CDR1 SQVTM and CDR2 ANQGSEA. V was cut by 2 bases and J by 3 bases, with 11 bases left in between. The CDR3 region is CSVESPGLYEQYF. Written as DNA, the CDR3 is TGCAGCGTTGAAAGTCCAGGGCTCTACGAGCAGTACTTC.